Sequencing of this TCR beta chain was carried out in a study of control samples from healthy donors and cancer patients. The V end lost 0 bases, the J end lost 5 bases, and 13 bases lay between the germline ends. This CDR3 has 16 residues. The V gene's germline CDR1 is LNHDA and CDR2 SQIVND (reference sequence). Clones were sequenced by immunoSEQ multiplex PCR, and TCRdb holds only the in-frame ones, with some missing. Of around 130,000 clones in the sample, less than 95% are singletons; the top ten hold approximately 4%. The chain uses TRBV19 and TRBJ2-2; D possibly uses TRBD1 or TRBD2 (5 bases each). This receptor was taken from a young man in good health. The sample was blood. CDR3 sequence: CASSIEPRGRTGELFF. CDR3 coding DNA: TGTGCCAGTAGTATAGAACCGAGGGGCCGGACCGGGGAGCTGTTTTTT.